The rows below give T cell receptor beta chains drawn from one sample of a study of T-cell memory formation after mild COVID-19. One entry per CDR3 protein results from TCRdb running MiXCR on the 5' RACE reads. This sample has 250,000 to 350,000 distinct CDR3 sequences, with approximately 19% found just once. Sequences were obtained from PBMCs or a T cell subset sorted from them (not recorded which). These receptors originate from a man aged 18 to 30 who had mild COVID-19 (a few samples of this study predate the infection). Cell type and time point are not known. CDR3s include the opening cysteine and the closing phenylalanine or tryptophan. The D gene is left open where the match is weak. Only some rows state a clone size, as once, few, many or a class for expanded clones.

TRBJ2-2,few,TRBV4-1,-,CASSQTGFSGELFF,TGCGCCAGCAGCCAGACTGGCTTCTCCGGGGAGCTGTTTTTT
TRBJ2-5,-,TRBV4-1,-,CASSQVESAETQYF,TGCGCCAGCAGCCAAGTAGAGTCTGCAGAGACCCAGTACTTC
TRBJ1-3,-,TRBV6-7,TRBD1,CASSEGQGNSNTIYF,TGTGCCAGCAGTGAAGGACAGGGAAATTCGAACACCATATATTTT
TRBJ1-2,many,TRBV5-1,-,CASSLGPGNYGYTF,TGCGCCAGCAGCTTGGGGCCAGGCAACTATGGCTACACCTTC
TRBJ2-1,many,TRBV28,-,CASSLYPRGEVDNEQFF,TGTGCCAGCAGTTTATACCCACGCGGGGAAGTAGACAATGAGCAGTTCTTC
TRBJ2-1,-,TRBV4-1,-,CASSQDPGTANEQFF,TGCGCCAGCAGCCAAGATCCCGGTACGGCCAATGAGCAGTTCTTC
TRBJ2-5,few,TRBV5-6,TRBD1,CASSLDRGYQETQYF,TGTGCCAGCAGCTTGGACAGGGGCTATCAAGAGACCCAGTACTTC
TRBJ2-6,-,TRBV7-3,-,CASSYRRQGNSGANVLTF,TGTGCCAGCAGCTACCGCCGGCAGGGGAACTCTGGGGCCAACGTCCTGACTTTC
TRBJ2-2,-,TRBV24-1,TRBD1,CATSDRGTGALTGELFF,TGTGCCACCAGTGATAGGGGAACAGGGGCGCTTACCGGGGAGCTGTTTTTT
TRBJ2-5,-,TRBV7-8,TRBD1,CASSSHRGQVTQYF,TGTGCCAGCAGCAGTCACAGGGGGCAGGTGACCCAGTACTTC
TRBJ2-1,-,TRBV7-2,-,CASSPGQWWDRNEQFF,TGTGCCAGCAGTCCGGGTCAATGGTGGGATCGAAATGAGCAGTTCTTC
TRBJ1-6,few,TRBV10-3,-,CAIWGGRNSPLHF,TGTGCCATCTGGGGAGGGAGGAATTCACCCCTCCACTTT
TRBJ2-5,-,TRBV7-9,TRBD2,CASSQLGVRTSRDQETQYF,TGTGCCAGCAGCCAACTAGGGGTGAGGACTAGTCGGGACCAAGAGACCCAGTACTTC
TRBJ2-7,-,TRBV7-8,TRBD1,CASSPQGQPYEQYF,TGTGCCAGCAGCCCTCAGGGACAGCCCTACGAGCAGTACTTC
TRBJ1-2,few,TRBV9,-,CASSVELGNLYGYTF,TGTGCCAGCAGCGTAGAACTAGGAAACCTCTATGGCTACACCTTC
TRBJ1-5,-,TRBV7-6,-,CASGLEWPQHF,TGTGCCAGCGGTCTAGAGTGGCCCCAGCATTTT
TRBJ2-3,few,TRBV7-9,-,CASSSRRSTDTQYF,TGTGCCAGCAGTTCCCGGAGGAGCACAGATACGCAGTATTTT
TRBJ1-1,few,TRBV29-1,TRBD1,CGAGQGYTEAFF,TGCGGCGCGGGACAGGGTTACACTGAAGCTTTCTTT
TRBJ2-1,-,TRBV29-1,-,CSVRESEQFF,TGCAGCGTGAGGGAGAGTGAGCAGTTCTTC
TRBJ2-2,few,TRBV9,-,CASSVGGQDTGELFF,TGTGCCAGCAGCGTAGGGGGACAAGACACCGGGGAGCTGTTTTTT